One T cell receptor beta chain is described in this entry. Its antigen is not known. Sequence data for DNA of cultured CD4+ T cells were generated by the Oncomine TCR Beta short-read assay. From cultured CD4+ T cells, genomic DNA was extracted. TCRdb itself ran the PCR reads through MiXCR, one entry per CDR3 protein. Of approximately 20,000 distinct CDR3 sequences listed, around 58% are singletons. The CDR3 contains 15 residues. Trimming cost V 7 bases and J 4 bases; bases outside gene matches: 10. Germline assignment: CDR1 WSHSY and CDR2 SAAADI. The sample is drawn from a study of vaccination and CD4 T cells after COVID-19. The overall study: At a median roughly 70 days (range 14 to 241) after dose two, post-vaccine samples were obtained. Spike peptides, overlapping and drawn from SARS-CoV-2, HCoV-NL63, HCoV-OC43 and HCoV-229E, were used to stimulate cells. Study observations and caveats: Convalescent patients' clones that were vaccine-specific were spike mono-reactive in 304 of 307 cases.

Treatment specified: 10-day PBMC culture with coronavirus spike peptide pools or control peptides (ViraFEST assay). The chain uses TRBV10-2 and TRBJ2-1, with 7 bases matching TRBD1. Sequencing input: CD4+ T cells from blood, cultured in vitro. The receptor was derived from a human donor who had recovered from COVID-19. CDR3 nucleotide sequence: TGCGCCAGCAAGAGGGGCCAGGGGGATTACAATGAGCAGTTCTTC. Translation gives CASKRGQGDYNEQFF.